The 27 T cell receptor beta chains in this list originate from one sample, sequenced in a study of blood T cell repertoires in COVID-19. Clones were sequenced by immunoSEQ multiplex PCR, and TCRdb holds only the in-frame ones, with some missing. The sample contains tens of thousands of clones, roughly 84% of which appear only once. The specimen was peripheral blood. The receptors originated from a man aged 25-45 years with COVID-19, enrolled during active disease.

The chain carries TRBV27 and TRBJ2-7; 9 nucleotides align to TRBD1. The CDR3 totals 13 residues. V lost 5 bases to trimming and J lost 6 bases; unmatched junction nucleotides: 5. Germline values: CDR1 MNHEY, CDR2 SMNVEV (reference sequence). In DNA, the CDR3 is TGTGCCAGCAGTGTACAGGGGGCAAGCGAGCAGTACTTC. Its translation: CASSVQGASEQYF.

This clone was seen a few times. The rearrangement links TRBV9 to TRBJ1-2; 9 nucleotides match TRBD1. Germline values: CDR1 SGDLS, CDR2 YYNGEE. V lost 3 bases and J lost 4; bases outside the gene matches: 7. The CDR3 covers 15 residues. The CDR3 is CASSAGQGIGYGYTF. The CDR3 coding sequence is TGTGCCAGCAGCGCGGGACAGGGAATTGGCTATGGCTACACCTTC.

This chain joins TRBV12-5 and TRBJ2-7, with a weak D call TRBD1 (5 bases). Looked up from germline, CDR1 is LGHNT and CDR2 is FRNRAP. V lost 1 base to trimming and J lost 2 bases, with 9 bases between them. CDR3 length: 14 residues. The chain's CDR3 is CASGLGQPPYEQYF. The CDR3 DNA reads as TGTGCTAGTGGTTTGGGACAGCCTCCCTACGAGCAGTACTTC.

The V gene is TRBV6-1, the J gene TRBJ2-5, with 8 bases lining up with TRBD1. Germline V gene data show CDR1 as MNHNS and CDR2 as SASEGT. J was trimmed by 4 bases and V by 1 base; bases with no gene match: 2. The CDR3 is made up of 14 amino acids. The CDR3, as DNA: TGTGCCAGCAGTGAAGGACAGGGGCGAGAGACCCAGTACTTC. Its translation is CASSEGQGRETQYF.

The chain is built from TRBV7-9 and TRBJ2-3; D possibly corresponds to TRBD2 (7 bases). Germline V gene lookup returns CDR1 SEHNR and CDR2 FQNEAQ (reference sequence). V was cut by 4 bases and J by 3 bases, with 17 bases left in between. The CDR3 length is 16 residues. The CDR3 region is CASSSSRGGETDTQYF. The CDR3 DNA is TGTGCCAGCAGCTCCTCCAGGGGAGGGGAGACAGATACGCAGTATTTT.

The genes are TRBV7-9 and TRBJ1-3; 8 bases match TRBD1. The CDR3 totals 16 residues. CDR1 SEHNR and CDR2 FQNEAQ come from the germline V gene (reference sequence). With 3 bases clipped from V and 4 bases from J, the junction kept 8 bases outside the gene matches. CDR3 residues: CASSFLAGGSGNTIYF. CDR3 in DNA: TGTGCCAGCAGCTTCCTGGCAGGGGGCTCAGGAAACACCATATATTTT.

As regards this clone: One junction end disagrees with the germline gene, perhaps due to a read error. The chain recombines TRBV14 with TRBJ2-1; TRBD1 is a possible D gene (5 bases). Germline CDR1 SGHDN, CDR2 FVKESK. The CDR3 is 13 residues long. The DNA for the CDR3 is TGTGCCAGCAGCCCCCCAGGGAACTTACACAAACTCTTC. This encodes CASSPPGNLHKLF. Full variable domain (missing parts from reference TRBV14 and TRBJ2-1): EAGVTQFPSHSVIEKGQTVTLRCDPISGHDNLYWYRRVMGKEIKFLLHFVKESKQDESGMPNNRFLAERTGGTYSTLKVQPAELEDSGVYFCASSPPGNLHKLFGPGTRLTVL.

The rearrangement joins TRBV7-9 to TRBJ1-6; maybe TRBD1 (6 bases). Trimming removed 1 base from V and 6 bases from J, with 7 bases in between. The CDR3 sequence is 14 residues long. Germline lookup yields CDR1 SEHNR and CDR2 FQNEAQ (reference sequence). CDR3 protein: CASSLGTANSPLHF. The CDR3 DNA follows: TGTGCCAGCAGCTTAGGGACAGCTAATTCACCCCTCCACTTT.

V is TRBV6-4 and J is TRBJ1-2; TRBD1 aligns across 8 bases. CDR3 length: 15 residues. Per the germline V gene, CDR1 is MRHNA and CDR2 is SNTAGT. J lost 7 bases, V lost 3 bases, and 10 bases had no gene match. For the CDR3, the DNA is TGTGCCAGCAGTGATGACCCGGGACAGGCTTTTGGCTACACCTTC. Its protein is CASSDDPGQAFGYTF.

This chain connects TRBV7-2 to TRBJ2-2, with D tentatively TRBD2 (5 bases). The germline V and J ends were trimmed by 3 bases and 5 bases, with 10 bases remaining between them. The germline gives CDR1 SGHTA, CDR2 FQGNSA. There are 14 residues in the CDR3. The CDR3 protein is CASSLWEITGELFF. The CDR3, as DNA: TGTGCCAGCAGCTTGTGGGAGATTACCGGGGAGCTGTTTTTT.

The chain couples TRBV28 to TRBJ2-7, with 9 bases lining up with TRBD2. The V and J ends lost 6 bases and 1 base, in that order; junction bases with no gene match: 4. The CDR3 is 14 amino acids. In germline, CDR1 is MDHEN, CDR2 SYDVKM. CDR3 sequence (DNA): TGTGCCAGCAGAGCAAGCGGGGGGTCCTACGAGCAGTACTTC. Translating it yields CASRASGGSYEQYF.

This clone was recorded once. V usage is TRBV10-2 and J usage is TRBJ2-3, with 7 bases lining up with TRBD1. The CDR3 totals 15 residues. The J segment lost 2 bases and the V segment lost 10 bases, leaving 12 bases of the junction unmatched. Germline CDR1 WSHSY, CDR2 SAAADI. Here the CDR3 reads CATQHRGRITDTQYF. For the CDR3, the DNA is TGCGCCACCCAACACAGGGGCCGAATCACAGATACGCAGTATTTT.

This chain joins TRBV28 and TRBJ2-7; 8 nucleotides align to TRBD2. The junction had 12 bases not matched to a gene; V was cut back by 2 bases and J by 3 bases. The CDR3 extends over 17 amino acids. From germline, CDR1 is MDHEN and CDR2 SYDVKM. The CDR3 loop reads CASSLLPGTGGRYEQYF. The CDR3 nucleotides are TGTGCCAGCAGTTTACTCCCTGGAACGGGAGGGCGCTACGAGCAGTACTTC.

In its sample, this clone was seen once. V gene TRBV3-1 (or the pseudogene TRBV3-2) combines with J gene TRBJ2-5, with TRBD2 identical over 8 bases. Germline V gene lookup returns CDR1 LGHDT and CDR2 YNNKEL (reference sequence). The ends lost 3 bases at V and 2 bases at J; junction bases unmatched: 11. This CDR3 spans 17 amino acids. The CDR3 region has the DNA TGTGCCAGCAGCCACGGAAAATGGACTAGCCAACAAGAGACCCAGTACTTC. Protein product: CASSHGKWTSQQETQYF.

V usage is TRBV12-3 or TRBV12-4 and J usage is TRBJ2-1; a weak D match, TRBD2 (5 bases). Deletions cut 3 bases from V and 5 bases from J, with 8 bases between. The length of the CDR3 is 13 residues. CDR3 region: CASSLLAHNEQFF. CDR3 bases: TGTGCCAGCAGTTTGCTAGCCCACAATGAGCAGTTCTTC.

This clone was counted a single time. The V and J genes are TRBV7-2 and TRBJ1-4, with 10 bases matching TRBD1. The CDR3 length is 17 residues. CDR1 SGHTA and CDR2 FQGNSA come from the germline V gene. The junction had 6 bases not matched to a gene; V was cut back by 5 bases and J by 0 bases. The CDR3 coding sequence is TGTGCCAGCAGCATCGGACAGGGGGTTGCAACTAATGAAAAACTGTTTTTT. Its translation is CASSIGQGVATNEKLFF. The full variable domain, rest sourced from reference TRBV7-2 and TRBJ1-4, is GAGVSQSPSNKVTEKGKDVELRCDPISGHTALYWYRQSLGQGLEFLIYFQGNSAPDKSGLPSDRFSAERTGGSVSTLTIQRTQQEDSAVYLCASSIGQGVATNEKLFFGSGTQLSVL.

This clone occurred a few times. The rearrangement uses TRBV6-1 and TRBJ2-7, with D possibly TRBD2 on 5 matching bases. Trimming pared 2 bases from V and 3 bases from J, leaving 14 bases between. Germline V gives CDR1 MNHNS, CDR2 SASEGT. This CDR3 spans 15 amino acids. CDR3 region: CASSEFGESSYEQYF. The CDR3 DNA reads TGTGCCAGCAGTGAATTCGGGGAGTCAAGCTACGAGCAGTACTTC.

The rearrangement links TRBV4-2 to TRBJ2-1, with 10 bases that match TRBD2. Unmatched junction bases numbered 9, after V lost 5 bases and J lost 8 bases. The V gene's germline CDR1 is LGHNA and CDR2 YNFKEQ. This CDR3 spans 15 amino acids. This chain's CDR3 is CASSASGRAAHEQFF. The CDR3 DNA sequence: TGTGCCAGCAGCGCAAGCGGGAGGGCCGCCCATGAGCAGTTCTTC.

V is TRBV4-1 and J is TRBJ2-3; 9 nucleotides agree with TRBD1. V lost 1 base and J lost 8; bases outside the gene matches: 7. The CDR3 has 15 amino acids. Germline V gene sequence: CDR1 MGHRA, CDR2 YSYEKL. CDR3 DNA: TGCGCCAGCAGCCAAGGGAGGGACAGGGTCGCTACGCAGTATTTT. It specifies CASSQGRDRVATQYF.

The chain employs TRBV4-2 and TRBJ2-7; a weak D match, TRBD2 (6 bases). V was shortened by 0 bases and J by 3 bases, with 24 bases between the two germline ends. This CDR3 region has 19 residues. CDR1 and CDR2 from the germline V gene are LGHNA and YNFKEQ. Written as DNA, the CDR3 is TGTGCCAGCAGCCAAGAGGGTAGTATCCGACGGGAGCTAAGCTACGAGCAGTACTTC. It is translated as CASSQEGSIRRELSYEQYF.

The rearrangement joins TRBV2 to TRBJ2-7; D is unresolved. V lost 6 bases and J lost 2, with 8 bases in between. CDR3 length: 12 residues. Germline loops: CDR1 SNHLY, CDR2 FYNNEI. DNA for the CDR3: TGTGCCAGCAGGGTCGAGACCTACGAGCAGTACTTC. This encodes CASRVETYEQYF. The full variable domain, in which reference TRBV2 and TRBJ2-7 provide the parts outside the CDR3, is EPEVTQTPSHQVTQMGQEVILRCVPISNHLYFYWYRQILGQKVEFLVSFYNNEISEKSEIFDDQFSVERPDGSNFTLKIRSTKLEDSAMYFCASRVETYEQYFGPGTRLTVT.

This clone was detected a few times. The chain couples TRBV10-3 to TRBJ1-2, with D tentatively TRBD1 (5 bases). Trimming pared 4 bases from V and 8 bases from J, leaving 14 bases between. Germline CDR1 reads ENHRY; CDR2 reads SYGVKD. This CDR3 spans 13 amino acids. The CDR3 region is CAISGAGGSGYTF. CDR3 in DNA: TGTGCCATCAGTGGGGCCGGGGGATCAGGCTACACCTTC.

This chain joins TRBV6-5 and TRBJ2-7; 11 nucleotides line up with TRBD1. The germline CDR1 and CDR2 sequences are MNHEY and SVGAGI. The CDR3 length is 14 residues. J was trimmed by 7 bases and V by 6 bases; bases with no gene match: 8. As DNA, the CDR3 is TGTGCCAGCAGCCCGGGACAGGGGGTGTGGGAGCAGTACTTC. Amino acid sequence: CASSPGQGVWEQYF.

The V and J genes are TRBV4-3 and TRBJ2-3; 8 bases are shared with TRBD2. Germline CDR1 is LGHNA and CDR2 is YSLEER. The junction had 2 bases not matched to a gene; V was cut back by 1 base and J by 2 bases. The CDR3 runs to 15 residues. In DNA form, the CDR3 reads TGCGCCAGCAGCCAAGGACTAGCGAACACAGATACGCAGTATTTT. It specifies CASSQGLANTDTQYF.

This sequence joins TRBV6-2 or TRBV6-3 and TRBJ2-3, with D hard to call. CDR3 length: 16 amino acids. CDR1 and CDR2 from the germline V gene are MNHEY and SVGEGT. V shed 2 bases and J shed 1 base, with 13 bases lying between them. The chain's CDR3 is CASSYRVPKGTDTQYF. The CDR3 bases are TGTGCCAGCAGTTACCGGGTCCCAAAAGGCACAGATACGCAGTATTTT.

This clone was detected many times. The chain uses TRBV6-4 and TRBJ2-3; TRBD2 agrees at 12 bases. Unmatched junction bases numbered 5, after V lost 6 bases and J lost 4 bases. The length of the CDR3 is 15 residues. Germline loops: CDR1 MRHNA, CDR2 SNTAGT. The CDR3 here is CASRETSGSADTQYF. The CDR3 DNA is TGTGCCAGCAGGGAGACTAGCGGGAGCGCAGATACGCAGTATTTT.

The chain recombines TRBV7-9 with TRBJ1-3; D not certain. The CDR3 covers 14 residues. Germline V lookup: CDR1 SEHNR, CDR2 FQNEAQ (reference sequence). V was pared by 5 bases and J by 0 bases, with 8 bases between. The CDR3 region has the DNA TGTGCCAGCAGCGCGGGAGACTCTGGAAACACCATATATTTT. Translation: CASSAGDSGNTIYF. Looking up the rest from reference TRBV7-9 and TRBJ1-3 gives the full variable domain: DTGVSQNPRHKITKRGQNVTFRCDPISEHNRLYWYRQTLGQGPEFLTYFQNEAQLEKSRLLSDRFSAERPKGSFSTLEIQRTEQGDSAMYLCASSAGDSGNTIYFGEGSWLTVV.